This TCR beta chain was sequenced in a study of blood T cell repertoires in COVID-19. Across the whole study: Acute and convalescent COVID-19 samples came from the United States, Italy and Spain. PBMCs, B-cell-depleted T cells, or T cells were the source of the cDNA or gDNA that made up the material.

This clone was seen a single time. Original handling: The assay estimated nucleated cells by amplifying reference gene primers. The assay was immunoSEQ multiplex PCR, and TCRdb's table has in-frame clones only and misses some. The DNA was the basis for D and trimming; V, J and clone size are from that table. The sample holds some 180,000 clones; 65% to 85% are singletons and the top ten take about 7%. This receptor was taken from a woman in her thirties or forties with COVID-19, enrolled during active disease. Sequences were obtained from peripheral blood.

The CDR3 is CASSPVGQGVRRPNTGELFF. The CDR3 nucleotides read TGTGCCAGCTCACCTGTCGGGCAGGGGGTTAGGCGGCCGAACACCGGGGAGCTGTTTTTT. This chain uses TRBV18 with TRBJ2-2, with 7 positions matching TRBD1. Trimming cost V 3 bases and J 0 bases; bases outside gene matches: 16. Germline V gene data show CDR1 as KGHSH and CDR2 as LQKENI. The CDR3 extends over 20 amino acids.